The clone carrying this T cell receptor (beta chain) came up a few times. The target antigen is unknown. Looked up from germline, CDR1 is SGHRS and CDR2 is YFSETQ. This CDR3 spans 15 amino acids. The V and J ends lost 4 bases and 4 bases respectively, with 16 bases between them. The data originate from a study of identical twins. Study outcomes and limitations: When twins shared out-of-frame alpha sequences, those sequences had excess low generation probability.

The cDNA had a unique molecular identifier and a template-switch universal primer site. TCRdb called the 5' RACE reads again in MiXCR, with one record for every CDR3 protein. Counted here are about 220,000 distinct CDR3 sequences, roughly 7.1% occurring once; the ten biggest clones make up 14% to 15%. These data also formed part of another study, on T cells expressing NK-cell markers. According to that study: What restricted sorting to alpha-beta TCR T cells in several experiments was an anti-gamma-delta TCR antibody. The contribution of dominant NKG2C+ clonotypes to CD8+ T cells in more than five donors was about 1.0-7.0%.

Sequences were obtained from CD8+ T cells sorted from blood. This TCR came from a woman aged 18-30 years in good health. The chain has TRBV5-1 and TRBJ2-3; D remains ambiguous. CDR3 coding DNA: TGCGCCAGCAGCATAAACTCCCCGGGCGCAGATACGCAGTATTTT. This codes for CASSINSPGADTQYF.